Listed below are T cell receptor beta chains from one sample, sequenced in a study of T cell clonotyping in hematopoietic cell transplantation. Using immunoSEQ multiplex PCR, the repertoire was profiled, and TCRdb retains in-frame clones only, with some absent. Seen here are roughly 28,000 clones, about 92% observed once, and the top ten hold around 2%. The specimen comprised peripheral blood mononuclear cells, sampled before stem cell transplant. These receptors originate from a man aged 45-65 years with acute myeloid leukemia. Some clones in this sample may be carry-over from other donors' samples. Each CDR3 is given with its conserved first and last residue. The D gene is left open where the match is weak. Size tells how often a clone was seen (once, few, many) or the class of an expanded clone, and some rows leave it out.

D gene,clone size,J gene,V gene,CDR3 protein,CDR3 DNA
TRBD2,NA,TRBJ2-7,TRBV9,CASSATGASGKFYEQYF,TGTGCCAGCAGCGCTACCGGGGCAAGCGGGAAATTCTACGAGCAGTACTTC
NA,NA,TRBJ1-3,TRBV9,CASSVSTDSGNTIYF,TGTGCCAGCAGCGTCAGTACCGACTCTGGAAACACCATATATTTT
NA,NA,TRBJ2-7,TRBV5-5,CASSWEARESYEQYF,TGTGCCAGCAGCTGGGAGGCACGAGAATCCTACGAGCAGTACTTC
NA,NA,TRBJ2-7,TRBV7-2,CASSAPGSAGNEQYF,TGTGCCAGCAGCGCCCCGGGGTCGGCGGGAAACGAGCAGTACTTC
TRBD1,once,TRBJ2-7,TRBV19,CASRSGTDTYEQYF,TGTGCCAGTAGGTCCGGGACAGACACCTACGAGCAGTACTTC
NA,NA,TRBJ2-7,TRBV11-2,CASSATAYEQYF,TGTGCCAGCAGCGCCACAGCCTACGAGCAGTACTTC
NA,NA,TRBJ1-1,TRBV13,CASSLEVNTEAFF,TGTGCCAGCAGCTTAGAAGTGAACACTGAAGCTTTCTTT
TRBD2,NA,TRBJ2-5,TRBV30,CASKRGGGETQYF,TGTGCCAGTAAGCGGGGGGGCGGCGAGACCCAGTACTTC
TRBD1,once,TRBJ2-4,TRBV5-4,CASSSGQVKNIQYF,TGTGCCAGCAGCTCGGGACAGGTGAAAAACATTCAGTACTTC
TRBD2,NA,TRBJ2-1,TRBV7-6,CASSSPLTSGDNEQFF,TGTGCCAGCAGCTCCCCATTGACTAGCGGGGACAATGAGCAGTTCTTC
TRBD1,NA,TRBJ2-1,TRBV19,CASSIGRGQGYHEQFF,TGTGCCAGTAGTATAGGGCGGGGACAGGGGTACCATGAGCAGTTCTTC
NA,NA,TRBJ2-2,TRBV7-9,CASSQLDLGTGELFF,TGTGCCAGCAGCCAACTAGACTTGGGGACCGGGGAGCTGTTTTTT
NA,NA,TRBJ2-5,TRBV30,CAWSVSETQYF,TGTGCCTGGAGTGTAAGCGAGACCCAGTACTTC
TRBD1,NA,TRBJ1-2,TRBV4-1,CASSPGQGAIGGYTF,TGCGCCAGCAGCCCGGGACAGGGGGCGATCGGTGGCTACACCTTC
NA,NA,TRBJ2-7,TRBV2,CASSVGGATYSSYEQYF,TGTGCCAGCAGTGTAGGGGGGGCGACCTACTCTTCCTACGAGCAGTACTTC
TRBD1,NA,TRBJ1-1,TRBV5-8,CASSLGTGVFSAEAFF,TGTGCCAGCAGCTTGGGGACAGGGGTATTTTCGGCTGAAGCTTTCTTT
TRBD2,NA,TRBJ2-3,TRBV5-6,CASSLEGLAGPHTQYF,TGTGCCAGCAGCTTGGAGGGACTAGCGGGGCCCCATACGCAGTATTTT
TRBD1,NA,TRBJ2-3,TRBV7-2,CASSPSLGQGIDTQYF,TGTGCCAGCAGTCCCAGCTTGGGACAGGGGATAGATACGCAGTATTTT
NA,NA,TRBJ2-7,TRBV7-2,CASSLAGGATYEQYF,TGTGCCAGCAGCTTAGCCGGCGGGGCCACCTACGAGCAGTACTTC
TRBD2,NA,TRBJ2-2,TRBV19,CASSMPGRAGELFF,TGTGCCAGTAGTATGCCAGGGAGGGCCGGGGAGCTGTTTTTT
NA,NA,TRBJ2-2,TRBV5-4,CASSPSTDTGELFF,TGTGCCAGCAGCCCATCTACCGATACCGGGGAGCTGTTTTTT
NA,NA,TRBJ1-5,TRBV7-8,CASSLVFVGEYSNQPQHF,TGTGCCAGCAGCTTAGTATTTGTGGGGGAGTATAGCAATCAGCCCCAGCATTTT
NA,NA,TRBJ1-6,TRBV7-2,CASSQMRAPLHF,TGTGCCAGCAGCCAGATGAGAGCACCCCTCCACTTT
TRBD1,NA,TRBJ2-2,TRBV5-1,CASSADRVGTGELFF,TGCGCCAGCAGCGCGGACAGGGTGGGCACCGGGGAGCTGTTTTTT
TRBD1,NA,TRBJ1-1,TRBV29-1,CSVGDRGQYTEAFF,TGCAGCGTTGGAGACAGGGGGCAATACACTGAAGCTTTCTTT
NA,NA,TRBJ1-4,TRBV30,CAFRGAFNEKLFF,TGTGCCTTCCGAGGTGCCTTCAATGAAAAACTGTTTTTT
NA,few,TRBJ1-2,TRBV7-2,CASRGGVTYGYTF,TGTGCCAGCAGGGGAGGGGTTACCTATGGCTACACCTTC
TRBD1,NA,TRBJ1-4,TRBV28,CASSFLGTVEKLFF,TGTGCCAGCAGTTTTTTGGGGACAGTCGAAAAACTGTTTTTT
TRBD1,NA,TRBJ2-1,TRBV7-8,CASSGDRGNEQFF,TGTGCCAGCAGCGGAGACAGGGGAAATGAGCAGTTCTTC
NA,NA,TRBJ1-3,TRBV4-3,CASSQNVQTYTIYF,TGCGCCAGCAGCCAAAACGTCCAGACGTACACCATATATTTT
NA,NA,TRBJ1-4,TRBV4-3,CASSRTGQEKLFF,TGCGCCAGCAGCCGAACAGGGCAGGAAAAACTGTTTTTT
NA,NA,TRBJ2-1,TRBV2,CASSRESDNEQFF,TGTGCCAGCAGTCGGGAATCCGACAATGAGCAGTTCTTC
TRBD1,NA,TRBJ2-7,TRBV7-9,CASSAGTAYEQYF,TGTGCCAGCAGCGCCGGGACAGCCTACGAGCAGTACTTC
NA,NA,TRBJ2-2,TRBV6-5,CASSYFGRNTGELFF,TGTGCCAGCAGTTACTTCGGGAGAAACACCGGGGAGCTGTTTTTT
NA,NA,TRBJ1-4,TRBV27,CASSPTGRRMNEKLFF,TGTGCCAGCAGTCCGACCGGTCGGCGGATGAATGAAAAACTGTTTTTT
TRBD1,NA,TRBJ1-1,TRBV28,CASSTYRGRDTEAFF,TGTGCCAGCAGTACTTACAGGGGAAGAGACACTGAAGCTTTCTTT
TRBD2,few,TRBJ2-3,TRBV7-2,CASSAQLAGGSDTQYF,TGTGCCAGCAGCGCCCAGCTAGCGGGGGGCTCAGATACGCAGTATTTT
TRBD1,NA,TRBJ1-2,TRBV28,CASSPDRGRDYGYTF,TGTGCCAGCAGTCCAGACAGGGGGCGGGACTATGGCTACACCTTC
NA,NA,TRBJ2-3,TRBV7-2,CASSKLGVGGTDTQYF,TGTGCCAGCAGCAAGCTAGGAGTGGGGGGCACAGATACGCAGTATTTT
NA,NA,TRBJ2-5,TRBV27,CASSLSPTQYF,TGTGCCAGCAGTTTAAGCCCCACCCAGTACTTC
TRBD1,NA,TRBJ2-5,TRBV30,CACSTGRETQYF,TGTGCCTGCTCGACAGGGCGCGAGACCCAGTACTTC